Sequencing of this T cell receptor (beta chain) was carried out in a study of blood T cell repertoires in COVID-19. Germline lookup yields CDR1 MNHEY and CDR2 SMNVEV (reference sequence). Trimming took 0 bases from V and 4 from J, leaving 9 bases between them. The CDR3 is made up of 14 amino acids. Some clones are missing from TCRdb's copy, which holds only in-frame ones; the method was immunoSEQ multiplex PCR. The data hold under 250,000 clones, with roughly four fifths observed a single time. Specimen: PBMCs or T cells enriched from blood (not recorded which). The chain joins TRBV27 to TRBJ1-1, with unresolved D. This TCR was recovered from a middle-aged woman who had been exposed to COVID-19. The CDR3 bases are TGTGCCAGCAGTTTATCGGGCTGGGCCACTGAAGCTTTCTTT. It is translated as CASSLSGWATEAFF.